A selection of T cell receptor beta chains follows, all from one sample in a study of blood T cell repertoires in COVID-19. Sequencing was performed with immunoSEQ multiplex PCR; in TCRdb, only in-frame clones are kept and a portion is missing. The sample has roughly 70,000 clones; 75% to 80% are singletons. Sequencing was done on a sample of peripheral blood. These receptors were collected from a man between 65 and 85 years old with COVID-19, enrolled during active disease. The CDR3 runs from the conserved cysteine through the conserved F or W. Each record gives: CDR3 DNA, CDR3 protein, clone size, D gene, CDR3 length, J gene, V gene. D genes are given only for firm matches. Clone sizes are given selectively: once, few, many, or a class where the clone is expanded.

cdr3_nt: TGCGCCAGCAGCCAAGCTTTTTACACCAGAGGTACTGAAGCTTTCTTT
cdr3_aa: CASSQAFYTRGTEAFF
clone_size: -
d_call: -
cdr3_length: 16
j_call: TRBJ1-1
v_call: TRBV4-3

cdr3_nt: TGTGCCAGCAGTTTATCGTACCAGGCTGTGTCTAACTATGGCTACACCTTC
cdr3_aa: CASSLSYQAVSNYGYTF
clone_size: once
d_call: -
cdr3_length: 17
j_call: TRBJ1-2
v_call: TRBV27

cdr3_nt: TGTGCCAGTAGTTTAGCGACAGGGATGTCCTACGAGCAGTACTTC
cdr3_aa: CASSLATGMSYEQYF
clone_size: -
d_call: TRBD1
cdr3_length: 15
j_call: TRBJ2-7
v_call: TRBV19

cdr3_nt: TGTGCCAGCAGTAAACAGGGTGGCTACGAGCAGTACTTC
cdr3_aa: CASSKQGGYEQYF
clone_size: -
d_call: -
cdr3_length: 13
j_call: TRBJ2-7
v_call: TRBV9

cdr3_nt: TGTGCCAGCAGCTTCAACCGAAAGCAGGGTGAGCAGTTCTTC
cdr3_aa: CASSFNRKQGEQFF
clone_size: -
d_call: -
cdr3_length: 14
j_call: TRBJ2-1
v_call: TRBV11-2

cdr3_nt: TGTGCCAGCAGCTCGGACAGGGGATTATCCTACGAGCAGTACTTC
cdr3_aa: CASSSDRGLSYEQYF
clone_size: -
d_call: TRBD1
cdr3_length: 15
j_call: TRBJ2-7
v_call: TRBV7-2

cdr3_nt: TGTGCCAGCAGTTACTCGCTAGCGGCTTCCTACGAGCAGTACTTC
cdr3_aa: CASSYSLAASYEQYF
clone_size: -
d_call: TRBD2
cdr3_length: 15
j_call: TRBJ2-7
v_call: TRBV6-5

cdr3_nt: TGTGCCAGCAGCGTCGACAGTGGGTTAATGAACACTGAAGCTTTCTTT
cdr3_aa: CASSVDSGLMNTEAFF
clone_size: -
d_call: -
cdr3_length: 16
j_call: TRBJ1-1
v_call: TRBV7-2

cdr3_nt: TGCGCCAGCAGCTTGTCGGGGGGCTCTGAAAAACTGTTTTTT
cdr3_aa: CASSLSGGSEKLFF
clone_size: -
d_call: -
cdr3_length: 14
j_call: TRBJ1-4
v_call: TRBV5-1

cdr3_nt: TGTGCCAGCAGTTTGGGCTCGGGGGGAGGCTATGGCTACACCTTC
cdr3_aa: CASSLGSGGGYGYTF
clone_size: -
d_call: -
cdr3_length: 15
j_call: TRBJ1-2
v_call: TRBV28

cdr3_nt: TGTGCCAGCACCAGGGCCCACACCGGAGCGAACTATGGCTACACCTTC
cdr3_aa: CASTRAHTGANYGYTF
clone_size: -
d_call: -
cdr3_length: 16
j_call: TRBJ1-2
v_call: TRBV5-4

cdr3_nt: TGTGCCAGCACCAAGCGGGAGGGTTACGAGCAGTACTTC
cdr3_aa: CASTKREGYEQYF
clone_size: -
d_call: TRBD2
cdr3_length: 13
j_call: TRBJ2-7
v_call: TRBV7-2

cdr3_nt: TGTGCCAGCAGGCCAGGGGGCGAAAGCACTGAAGCTTTCTTT
cdr3_aa: CASRPGGESTEAFF
clone_size: -
d_call: TRBD1
cdr3_length: 14
j_call: TRBJ1-1
v_call: TRBV5-5

cdr3_nt: TGTGCCAGCAGCCCGAACAGTCCGGTCGTATATGAAAAACTGTTTTTT
cdr3_aa: CASSPNSPVVYEKLFF
clone_size: few
d_call: -
cdr3_length: 16
j_call: TRBJ1-4
v_call: TRBV7-2

cdr3_nt: TGTGCCAGCAGCAAAGATGCGCGGGAGGTGGGCACAGATACGCAGTATTTT
cdr3_aa: CASSKDAREVGTDTQYF
clone_size: -
d_call: -
cdr3_length: 17
j_call: TRBJ2-3
v_call: TRBV21-1

cdr3_nt: TGTGCCAGCAGCTCACAGGGGCGCAATCAGCCCCAGCATTTT
cdr3_aa: CASSSQGRNQPQHF
clone_size: once
d_call: TRBD1
cdr3_length: 14
j_call: TRBJ1-5
v_call: TRBV7-6

cdr3_nt: TGCGCCAGCAGCCAAGGAGAAGTAGCGGGAGACCACCCCTACGAGCAGTACTTC
cdr3_aa: CASSQGEVAGDHPYEQYF
clone_size: -
d_call: TRBD2
cdr3_length: 18
j_call: TRBJ2-7
v_call: TRBV4-3

cdr3_nt: TGTGCCAGCAGCCCCCGAGGGGGGACAGGGTATGGCTACACCTTC
cdr3_aa: CASSPRGGTGYGYTF
clone_size: few
d_call: TRBD1
cdr3_length: 15
j_call: TRBJ1-2
v_call: TRBV3-1/TRBV3-2

cdr3_nt: TGTGCCAGCAGCTCAACAGGGGGCAACCCCTACGAGCAGTACTTC
cdr3_aa: CASSSTGGNPYEQYF
clone_size: -
d_call: TRBD1
cdr3_length: 15
j_call: TRBJ2-7
v_call: TRBV5-4

cdr3_nt: TGTGCCAGCACGGACAGCACTAAATCCTACGAGCAGTACTTC
cdr3_aa: CASTDSTKSYEQYF
clone_size: few
d_call: -
cdr3_length: 14
j_call: TRBJ2-7
v_call: TRBV28

cdr3_nt: TGTGCCAGCAGCCGCCCGGGACAGTCCTACGAGCAGTACTTC
cdr3_aa: CASSRPGQSYEQYF
clone_size: -
d_call: TRBD1
cdr3_length: 14
j_call: TRBJ2-7
v_call: TRBV28

cdr3_nt: TGCGCCAGCAGCCAGGGGAGCAGGAACTATGGCTACACCTTC
cdr3_aa: CASSQGSRNYGYTF
clone_size: -
d_call: -
cdr3_length: 14
j_call: TRBJ1-2
v_call: TRBV4-3

cdr3_nt: TGTGCCAGCAGTTATACTAGCGGGTACCTCTACGAGCAGTACTTC
cdr3_aa: CASSYTSGYLYEQYF
clone_size: few
d_call: TRBD2
cdr3_length: 15
j_call: TRBJ2-7
v_call: TRBV11-2

cdr3_nt: TGTGCCAGCAGATCTAGCGGGAGCAGGTACAATGAGCAGTTCTTC
cdr3_aa: CASRSSGSRYNEQFF
clone_size: -
d_call: TRBD2
cdr3_length: 15
j_call: TRBJ2-1
v_call: TRBV6-5

cdr3_nt: TGTGCCAGCAGCCTAATTACACAAACGGGGACAGCAAGGTACGAGCAGTACTTC
cdr3_aa: CASSLITQTGTARYEQYF
clone_size: -
d_call: TRBD1
cdr3_length: 18
j_call: TRBJ2-7
v_call: TRBV4-2

cdr3_nt: TGTGCCAGCAGCTTGGGGACAGGGCTAACCGGGGAGCTGTTTTTT
cdr3_aa: CASSLGTGLTGELFF
clone_size: once
d_call: TRBD1
cdr3_length: 15
j_call: TRBJ2-2
v_call: TRBV5-4

cdr3_nt: TGTGCCTGGAGTGTAGAGGGAACACCACTCCAACATGGCTACACCTTC
cdr3_aa: CAWSVEGTPLQHGYTF
clone_size: -
d_call: -
cdr3_length: 16
j_call: TRBJ1-2
v_call: TRBV30

cdr3_nt: TGTGCCAGTAGTATGATAGGTAGGGCGGGCGGTCAGCCCCAGCATTTT
cdr3_aa: CASSMIGRAGGQPQHF
clone_size: -
d_call: -
cdr3_length: 16
j_call: TRBJ1-5
v_call: TRBV19

cdr3_nt: TGTGCCAGCAGTTTACTTAAAAATGAGCAGTTCTTC
cdr3_aa: CASSLLKNEQFF
clone_size: -
d_call: -
cdr3_length: 12
j_call: TRBJ2-1
v_call: TRBV12-3/TRBV12-4

cdr3_nt: TGTGCCAGTAGCCCTCGGACTAGCGGGTCACACACGTTCACCTACGAGCAGTACTTC
cdr3_aa: CASSPRTSGSHTFTYEQYF
clone_size: -
d_call: TRBD2
cdr3_length: 19
j_call: TRBJ2-7
v_call: TRBV19

cdr3_nt: TGTGCCAGCAGCCCCGGACTAGCAGCCTACAATGAGCAGTTCTTC
cdr3_aa: CASSPGLAAYNEQFF
clone_size: -
d_call: TRBD2
cdr3_length: 15
j_call: TRBJ2-1
v_call: TRBV7-8

cdr3_nt: TGTGCCAGCAGCCCGGACAGGGGCAATCAGCCCCAGCATTTT
cdr3_aa: CASSPDRGNQPQHF
clone_size: -
d_call: TRBD1
cdr3_length: 14
j_call: TRBJ1-5
v_call: TRBV28

cdr3_nt: TGTGCCAGCAGCCCCCAACTCCCCGACAGGGCCCTCTATGGCTACACCTTC
cdr3_aa: CASSPQLPDRALYGYTF
clone_size: many
d_call: TRBD1
cdr3_length: 17
j_call: TRBJ1-2
v_call: TRBV7-2

cdr3_nt: TGTGCCAGCAGCCAAGATCTGAGGGGGGAAAAACTGTTTTTT
cdr3_aa: CASSQDLRGEKLFF
clone_size: -
d_call: -
cdr3_length: 14
j_call: TRBJ1-4
v_call: TRBV3-1/TRBV3-2

cdr3_nt: TGTGCCAGCAGCCGGATGCGGGGGCATCAGTACGAGCAGTACTTC
cdr3_aa: CASSRMRGHQYEQYF
clone_size: -
d_call: -
cdr3_length: 15
j_call: TRBJ2-7
v_call: TRBV7-2

cdr3_nt: TGTGCCAGCAGCGTAGGAGGGGGTCGGGCCAATGGCTACACCTTC
cdr3_aa: CASSVGGGRANGYTF
clone_size: -
d_call: -
cdr3_length: 15
j_call: TRBJ1-2
v_call: TRBV9

cdr3_nt: TGTGCCAGCAGCGTAGGGGGCGGGAGGGCTACCCACGAGCAGTACTTC
cdr3_aa: CASSVGGGRATHEQYF
clone_size: -
d_call: TRBD2
cdr3_length: 16
j_call: TRBJ2-7
v_call: TRBV9

cdr3_nt: TGTGCCAGCAGTTTATTTTGGTCCACAGGGACCTCCTACGAGCAGTACTTC
cdr3_aa: CASSLFWSTGTSYEQYF
clone_size: few
d_call: -
cdr3_length: 17
j_call: TRBJ2-7
v_call: TRBV28

cdr3_nt: TGTGCCAGCAGTGAACAGTCCTACGAGCAGTACTTC
cdr3_aa: CASSEQSYEQYF
clone_size: -
d_call: -
cdr3_length: 12
j_call: TRBJ2-7
v_call: TRBV2

cdr3_nt: TGTGCCAGCAGCTACAGGGGGCAAGTTACAGATACGCAGTATTTT
cdr3_aa: CASSYRGQVTDTQYF
clone_size: -
d_call: TRBD1
cdr3_length: 15
j_call: TRBJ2-3
v_call: TRBV2

cdr3_nt: TGTGCCAGCTCACCACCGGGACAGGGGGTATACAATGAGCAGTTCTTC
cdr3_aa: CASSPPGQGVYNEQFF
clone_size: -
d_call: TRBD1
cdr3_length: 16
j_call: TRBJ2-1
v_call: TRBV18

cdr3_nt: TGTGCCAGCAGCCAGATAACAGGGAGTAATGGCTACACCTTC
cdr3_aa: CASSQITGSNGYTF
clone_size: -
d_call: -
cdr3_length: 14
j_call: TRBJ1-2
v_call: TRBV3-1/TRBV3-2

cdr3_nt: TGTGCCAGCAGCCGACTAGGACAGGGAGCCTACGAGCAGTACTTC
cdr3_aa: CASSRLGQGAYEQYF
clone_size: few
d_call: TRBD1
cdr3_length: 15
j_call: TRBJ2-7
v_call: TRBV3-1/TRBV3-2

cdr3_nt: TGCGCCAGCAGCGCGGACAGAAATAATGAAAAACTGTTTTTT
cdr3_aa: CASSADRNNEKLFF
clone_size: -
d_call: -
cdr3_length: 14
j_call: TRBJ1-4
v_call: TRBV5-1

cdr3_nt: TGCGCCAGCAGCCAAATAACAGGGGGGACAGGCTACACCTTC
cdr3_aa: CASSQITGGTGYTF
clone_size: -
d_call: TRBD1
cdr3_length: 14
j_call: TRBJ1-2
v_call: TRBV4-3

cdr3_nt: TGTGCCAGCAGTTTACGCGGACTAGAGCAGTACTTC
cdr3_aa: CASSLRGLEQYF
clone_size: -
d_call: -
cdr3_length: 12
j_call: TRBJ2-7
v_call: TRBV28

cdr3_nt: TGTGCCAGCAGCCCTCAGACAGGTTTCGAGACCCAGTACTTC
cdr3_aa: CASSPQTGFETQYF
clone_size: -
d_call: -
cdr3_length: 14
j_call: TRBJ2-5
v_call: TRBV28

cdr3_nt: TGTGCCTGGTACCCTCCCGCAGGGTTCTATGGCTACACCTTC
cdr3_aa: CAWYPPAGFYGYTF
clone_size: -
d_call: -
cdr3_length: 14
j_call: TRBJ1-2
v_call: TRBV30

cdr3_nt: TGTGCCAGCAGCCAAGGACTAGCGGGAGAGGAGAACACAGATACGCAGTATTTT
cdr3_aa: CASSQGLAGEENTDTQYF
clone_size: -
d_call: TRBD2
cdr3_length: 18
j_call: TRBJ2-3
v_call: TRBV4-2

cdr3_nt: TGTGCCAGCAGCTTACCCCCAGGGGATCATGGCTACACCTTC
cdr3_aa: CASSLPPGDHGYTF
clone_size: -
d_call: -
cdr3_length: 14
j_call: TRBJ1-2
v_call: TRBV5-6

cdr3_nt: TGTGCTAGTGGTTCGACAGGACGCTACACCTTC
cdr3_aa: CASGSTGRYTF
clone_size: few
d_call: -
cdr3_length: 11
j_call: TRBJ1-2
v_call: TRBV12-5

cdr3_nt: TGTGCCAGCAGTCCTCAGGGATTTAACAATCAGCCCCAGCATTTT
cdr3_aa: CASSPQGFNNQPQHF
clone_size: once
d_call: -
cdr3_length: 15
j_call: TRBJ1-5
v_call: TRBV6-6

cdr3_nt: TGTGCCATCACGGGGGCGGGAGGGACAGATACGCAGTATTTT
cdr3_aa: CAITGAGGTDTQYF
clone_size: -
d_call: TRBD2
cdr3_length: 14
j_call: TRBJ2-3
v_call: TRBV10-3

cdr3_nt: TGTGCCACCGGGGAGGGGAAGAACTACAATGAGCAGTTCTTC
cdr3_aa: CATGEGKNYNEQFF
clone_size: once
d_call: TRBD2
cdr3_length: 14
j_call: TRBJ2-1
v_call: TRBV24-1

cdr3_nt: TGTGCCAGCAGCCAGCGACAGGGCTATCAGCCCCAGCATTTT
cdr3_aa: CASSQRQGYQPQHF
clone_size: -
d_call: TRBD1
cdr3_length: 14
j_call: TRBJ1-5
v_call: TRBV7-9

cdr3_nt: TGCAGCGTTGACCAGGGGGCGCAGGCTTTCTTT
cdr3_aa: CSVDQGAQAFF
clone_size: -
d_call: TRBD1
cdr3_length: 11
j_call: TRBJ1-1
v_call: TRBV29-1

cdr3_nt: TGTGCCAGCAGCTTACGGGGGGCAAACACTGAAGCTTTCTTT
cdr3_aa: CASSLRGANTEAFF
clone_size: -
d_call: -
cdr3_length: 14
j_call: TRBJ1-1
v_call: TRBV7-9